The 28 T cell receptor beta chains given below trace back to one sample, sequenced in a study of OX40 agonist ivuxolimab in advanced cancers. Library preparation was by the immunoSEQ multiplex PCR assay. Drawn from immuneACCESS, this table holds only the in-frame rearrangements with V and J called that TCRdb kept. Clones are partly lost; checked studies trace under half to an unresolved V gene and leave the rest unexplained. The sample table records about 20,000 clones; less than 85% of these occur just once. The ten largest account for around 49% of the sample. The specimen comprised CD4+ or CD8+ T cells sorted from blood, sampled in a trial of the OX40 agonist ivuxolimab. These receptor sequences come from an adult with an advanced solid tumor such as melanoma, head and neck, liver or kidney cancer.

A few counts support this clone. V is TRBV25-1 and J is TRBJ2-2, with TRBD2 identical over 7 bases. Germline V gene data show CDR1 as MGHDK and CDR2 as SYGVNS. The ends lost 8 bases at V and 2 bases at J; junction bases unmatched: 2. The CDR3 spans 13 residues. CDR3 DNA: TGTGCCAGCGGGAGGGGAAACACCGGGGAGCTGTTTTTT. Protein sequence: CASGRGNTGELFF. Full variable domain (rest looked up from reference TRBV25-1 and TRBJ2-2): EADIYQTPRYLVIGTGKKITLECSQTMGHDKMYWYQQDPGMELHLIHYSYGVNSTEKGDLSSESTVSRIRTEHFPLTLESARPSHTSQYLCASGRGNTGELFFGEGSRLTVL.

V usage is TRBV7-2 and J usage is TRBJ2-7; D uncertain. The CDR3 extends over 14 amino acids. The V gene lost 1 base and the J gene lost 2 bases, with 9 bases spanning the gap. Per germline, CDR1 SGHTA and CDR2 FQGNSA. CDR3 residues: CASSLDTRTYEQYF. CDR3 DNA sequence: TGTGCCAGCAGCTTAGATACCCGAACCTACGAGCAGTACTTC.

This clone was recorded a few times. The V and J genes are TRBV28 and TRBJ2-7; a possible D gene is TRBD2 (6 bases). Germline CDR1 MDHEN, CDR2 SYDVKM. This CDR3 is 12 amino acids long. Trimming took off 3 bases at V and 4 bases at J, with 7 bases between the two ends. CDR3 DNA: TGTGCCAGCAGTTTCCGGGGGTACGAGCAGTACTTC. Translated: CASSFRGYEQYF.

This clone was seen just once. The CDR3 DNA reads as TGTGCCAGCAGTGAGTCCAGGGAGAACATTCAGTACTTC. Amino acid sequence: CASSESRENIQYF. The chain uses TRBV2 and TRBJ2-4; D assignment may be TRBD1 or TRBD2 (5 bases each). Germline V gene sequence: CDR1 SNHLY, CDR2 FYNNEI. This CDR3 region has 13 residues. Trimming took off 3 bases at V and 7 bases at J, with 10 bases between the two ends. Drawing the rest from reference TRBV2 and TRBJ2-4, the complete variable domain is EPEVTQTPSHQVTQMGQEVILRCVPISNHLYFYWYRQILGQKVEFLVSFYNNEISEKSEIFDDQFSVERPDGSNFTLKIRSTKLEDSAMYFCASSESRENIQYFGAGTRLSVL.

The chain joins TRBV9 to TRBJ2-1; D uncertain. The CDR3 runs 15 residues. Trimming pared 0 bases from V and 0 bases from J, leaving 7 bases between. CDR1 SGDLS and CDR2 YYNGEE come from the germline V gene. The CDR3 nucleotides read TGTGCCAGCAGCGTAGGGGCAGGCTCCTACAATGAGCAGTTCTTC. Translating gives CASSVGAGSYNEQFF. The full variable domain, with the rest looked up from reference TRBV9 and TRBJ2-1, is DSGVTQTPKHLITATGQRVTLRCSPRSGDLSVYWYQQSLDQGLQFLIQYYNGEERAKGNILERFSAQQFPDLHSELNLSSLELGDSALYFCASSVGAGSYNEQFFGPGTRLTVL.

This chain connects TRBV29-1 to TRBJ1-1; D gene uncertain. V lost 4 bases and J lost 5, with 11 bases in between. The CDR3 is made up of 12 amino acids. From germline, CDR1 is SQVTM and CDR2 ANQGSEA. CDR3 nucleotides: TGCAGCGTTGTAATTCCCGGGACTGAAGCTTTCTTT. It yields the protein CSVVIPGTEAFF.

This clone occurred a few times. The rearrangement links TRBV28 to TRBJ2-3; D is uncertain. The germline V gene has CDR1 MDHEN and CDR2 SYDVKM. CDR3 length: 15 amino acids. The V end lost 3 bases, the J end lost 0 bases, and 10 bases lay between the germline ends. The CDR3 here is CASSFSVPSTDTQYF. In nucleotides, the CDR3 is TGTGCCAGCAGTTTTTCTGTTCCGAGCACAGATACGCAGTATTTT.

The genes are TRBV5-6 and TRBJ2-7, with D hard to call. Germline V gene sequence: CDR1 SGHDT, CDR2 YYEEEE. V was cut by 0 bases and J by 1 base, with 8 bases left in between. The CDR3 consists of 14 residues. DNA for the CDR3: TGTGCCAGCAGCTTGGGGTCCGGATCCTACGAGCAGTACTTC. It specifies CASSLGSGSYEQYF.

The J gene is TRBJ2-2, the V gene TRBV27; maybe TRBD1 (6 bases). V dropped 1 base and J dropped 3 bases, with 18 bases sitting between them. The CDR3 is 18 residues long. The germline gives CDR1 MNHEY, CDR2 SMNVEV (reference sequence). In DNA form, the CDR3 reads TGTGCCAGCAGTTTATTGGGCAGGGGCGTGGGCGACACCGGGGAGCTGTTTTTT. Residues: CASSLLGRGVGDTGELFF.

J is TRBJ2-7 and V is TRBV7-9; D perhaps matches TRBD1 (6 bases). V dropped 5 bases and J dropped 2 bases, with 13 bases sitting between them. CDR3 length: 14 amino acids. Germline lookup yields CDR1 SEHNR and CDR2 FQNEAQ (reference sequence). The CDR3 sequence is CASSPGENPYEQYF. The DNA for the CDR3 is TGTGCCAGCAGCCCAGGGGAAAATCCCTACGAGCAGTACTTC.

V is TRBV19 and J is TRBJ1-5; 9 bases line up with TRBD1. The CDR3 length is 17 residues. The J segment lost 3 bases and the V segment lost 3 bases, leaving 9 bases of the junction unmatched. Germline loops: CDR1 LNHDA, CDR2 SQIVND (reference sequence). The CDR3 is CASSIGTGYPHNQPQHF. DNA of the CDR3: TGTGCCAGTAGTATTGGGACAGGGTATCCCCACAATCAGCCCCAGCATTTT.

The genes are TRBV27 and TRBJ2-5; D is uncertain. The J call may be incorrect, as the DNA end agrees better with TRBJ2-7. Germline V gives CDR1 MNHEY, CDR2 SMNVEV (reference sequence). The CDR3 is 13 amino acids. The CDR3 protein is CASSLTPAYEQYF. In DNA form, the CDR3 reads TGTGCCAGCAGTTTAACCCCCGCCTACGAGCAGTACTTC.

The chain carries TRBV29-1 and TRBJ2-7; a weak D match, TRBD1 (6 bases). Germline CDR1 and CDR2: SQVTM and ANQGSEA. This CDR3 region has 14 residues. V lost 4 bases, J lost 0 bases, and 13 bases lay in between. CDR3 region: CSVGGQGSSYEQYF. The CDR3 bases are TGCAGCGTTGGGGGTCAGGGGAGCTCCTACGAGCAGTACTTC.

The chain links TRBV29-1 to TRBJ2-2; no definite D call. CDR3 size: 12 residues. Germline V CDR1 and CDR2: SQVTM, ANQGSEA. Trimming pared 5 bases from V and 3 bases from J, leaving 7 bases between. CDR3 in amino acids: CSVSGHTGELFF. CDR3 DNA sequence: TGCAGCGTTTCTGGACACACCGGGGAGCTGTTTTTT.

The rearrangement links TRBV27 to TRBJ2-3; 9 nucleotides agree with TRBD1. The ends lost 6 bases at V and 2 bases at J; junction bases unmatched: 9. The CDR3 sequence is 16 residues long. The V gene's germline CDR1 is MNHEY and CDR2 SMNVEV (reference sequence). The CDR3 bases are TGTGCCAGCAGACACAGACAGGGGGGCCCCACAGATACGCAGTATTTT. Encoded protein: CASRHRQGGPTDTQYF.

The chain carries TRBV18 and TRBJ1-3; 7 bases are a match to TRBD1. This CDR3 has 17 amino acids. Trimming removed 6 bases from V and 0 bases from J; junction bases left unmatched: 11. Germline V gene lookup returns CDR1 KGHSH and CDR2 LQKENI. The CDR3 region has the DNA TGTGCCAGCTCCCCAGGGGGGGCCGGGAGCTCTGGAAACACCATATATTTT. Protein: CASSPGGAGSSGNTIYF.

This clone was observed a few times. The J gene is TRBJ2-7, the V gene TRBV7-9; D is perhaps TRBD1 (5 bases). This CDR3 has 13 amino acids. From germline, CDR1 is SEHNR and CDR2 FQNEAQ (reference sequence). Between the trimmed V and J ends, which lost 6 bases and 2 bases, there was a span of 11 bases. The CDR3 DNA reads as TGTGCCAGCAGGGACACCTTAACCTACGAGCAGTACTTC. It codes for CASRDTLTYEQYF.

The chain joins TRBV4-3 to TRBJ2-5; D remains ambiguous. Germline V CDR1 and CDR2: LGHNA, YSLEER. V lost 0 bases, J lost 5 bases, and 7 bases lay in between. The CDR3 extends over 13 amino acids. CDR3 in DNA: TGCGCCAGCAGCCAAGATAGATCGGAGACCCAGTACTTC. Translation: CASSQDRSETQYF.

The CDR3 coding sequence is TGCGCCAGCAGCCTGGGACAGCTCCAAGAGACCCAGTACTTC. It specifies CASSLGQLQETQYF. The chain couples TRBV5-1 to TRBJ2-5; 7 nucleotides align to TRBD1. V trimming: 4 bases; J trimming: 1 base; junction bases outside the gene matches: 4. The CDR3 sequence is 14 residues long. CDR1 and CDR2 from the germline V gene are SGHRS and YFSETQ.

Here the CDR3 reads CATSGTSVYNEQFF. The CDR3 DNA reads TGTGCCACCTCCGGGACTAGCGTTTACAATGAGCAGTTCTTC. This chain uses TRBV6-5 with TRBJ2-1, with 10 bases identical to TRBD2. Germline assignment: CDR1 MNHEY and CDR2 SVGAGI. Trimming cost V 10 bases and J 4 bases; bases outside gene matches: 7. The CDR3 loop spans 14 amino acids.

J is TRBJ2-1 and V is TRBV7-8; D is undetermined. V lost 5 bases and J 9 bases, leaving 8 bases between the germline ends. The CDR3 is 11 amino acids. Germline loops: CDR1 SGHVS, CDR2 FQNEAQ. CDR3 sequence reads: CASSPLPEQFF. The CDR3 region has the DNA TGTGCCAGCAGCCCCCTCCCTGAGCAGTTCTTC.

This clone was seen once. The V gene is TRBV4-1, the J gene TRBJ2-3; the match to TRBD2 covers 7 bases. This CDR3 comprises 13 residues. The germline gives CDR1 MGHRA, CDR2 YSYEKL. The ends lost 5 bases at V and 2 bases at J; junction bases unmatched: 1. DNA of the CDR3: TGCGCCAGCAGCGGGGGGGACACAGATACGCAGTATTTT. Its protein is CASSGGDTDTQYF.

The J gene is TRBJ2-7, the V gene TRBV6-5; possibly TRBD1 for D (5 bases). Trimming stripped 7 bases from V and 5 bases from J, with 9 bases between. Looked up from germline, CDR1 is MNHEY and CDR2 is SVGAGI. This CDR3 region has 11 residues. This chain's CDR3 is CASTLGDEQYF. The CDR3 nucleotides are TGTGCCAGCACCCTAGGGGACGAGCAGTACTTC.

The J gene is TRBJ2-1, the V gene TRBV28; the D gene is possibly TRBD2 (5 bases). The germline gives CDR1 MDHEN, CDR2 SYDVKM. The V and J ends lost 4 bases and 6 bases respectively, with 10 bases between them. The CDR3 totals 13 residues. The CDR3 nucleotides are TGTGCCAGCAGTTCCTCTCGGGGCAATGAGCAGTTCTTC. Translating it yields CASSSSRGNEQFF.

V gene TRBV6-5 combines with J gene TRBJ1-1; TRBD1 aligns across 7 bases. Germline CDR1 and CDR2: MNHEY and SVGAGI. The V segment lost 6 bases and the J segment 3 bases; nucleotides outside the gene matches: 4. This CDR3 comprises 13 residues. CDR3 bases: TGTGCCAGCAGCCCTGGACAGGACACTGAAGCTTTCTTT. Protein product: CASSPGQDTEAFF.

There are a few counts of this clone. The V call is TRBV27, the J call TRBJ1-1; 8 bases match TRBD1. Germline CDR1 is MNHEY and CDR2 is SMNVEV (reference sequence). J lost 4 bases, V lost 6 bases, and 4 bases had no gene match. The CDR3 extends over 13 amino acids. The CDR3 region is CASSTGGPTEAFF. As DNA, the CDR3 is TGTGCCAGCAGCACAGGGGGTCCCACTGAAGCTTTCTTT.

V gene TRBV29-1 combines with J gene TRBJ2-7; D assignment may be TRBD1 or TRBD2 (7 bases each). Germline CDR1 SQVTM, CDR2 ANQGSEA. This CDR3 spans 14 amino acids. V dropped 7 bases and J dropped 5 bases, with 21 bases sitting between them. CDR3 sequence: CSARGAGGLHEQYF. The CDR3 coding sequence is TGCAGCGCCCGGGGGGCAGGGGGTTTGCACGAGCAGTACTTC.

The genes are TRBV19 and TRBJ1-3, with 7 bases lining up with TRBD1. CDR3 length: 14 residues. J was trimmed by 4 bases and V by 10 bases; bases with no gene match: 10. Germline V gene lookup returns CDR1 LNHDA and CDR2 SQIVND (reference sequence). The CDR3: CAIPSGGQGNTIYF. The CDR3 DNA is TGTGCCATCCCGAGTGGGGGACAGGGAAACACCATATATTTT.